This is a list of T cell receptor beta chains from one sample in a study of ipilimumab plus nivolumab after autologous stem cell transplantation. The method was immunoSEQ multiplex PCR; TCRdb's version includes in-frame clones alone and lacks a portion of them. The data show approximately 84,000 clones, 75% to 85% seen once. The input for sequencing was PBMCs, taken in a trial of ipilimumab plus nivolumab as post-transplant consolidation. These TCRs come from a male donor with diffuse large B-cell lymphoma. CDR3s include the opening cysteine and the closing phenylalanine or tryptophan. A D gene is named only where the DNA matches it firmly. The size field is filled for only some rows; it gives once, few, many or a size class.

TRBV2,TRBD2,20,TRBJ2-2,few,CASTTIGLAGGIANTGELFF,TGTGCCAGCACCACGATTGGGCTAGCGGGGGGTATCGCGAACACCGGGGAGCTGTTTTTT
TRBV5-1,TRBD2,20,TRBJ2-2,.,CASSLWTSGGSSIVHGELFF,TGCGCCAGCAGCTTGTGGACTAGCGGGGGCTCCTCCATCGTCCACGGGGAGCTGTTTTTT
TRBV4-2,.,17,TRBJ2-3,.,CASSQRGRARGTDTQYF,TGTGCCAGCAGCCAACGAGGCAGGGCCCGGGGCACAGATACGCAGTATTTT
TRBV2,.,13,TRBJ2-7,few,CASSSSVNYEQYF,TGTGCCAGCAGCTCTAGCGTAAACTACGAGCAGTACTTC
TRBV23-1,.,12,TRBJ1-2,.,CASSQSGYGYTF,TGCGCCAGCAGTCAATCGGGGTATGGCTACACCTTC
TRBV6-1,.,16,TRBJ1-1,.,CASSGTTEGIGTEAFF,TGTGCCAGCAGTGGGACGACAGAGGGCATAGGCACTGAAGCTTTCTTT
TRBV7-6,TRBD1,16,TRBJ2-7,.,CASSSLVGQGAYEQYF,TGTGCCAGCAGCTCCCTGGTAGGACAGGGGGCGTACGAGCAGTACTTC
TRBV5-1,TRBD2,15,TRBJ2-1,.,CASSFTAGGLNEQFF,TGCGCCAGCAGCTTCACGGCGGGGGGGCTAAATGAGCAGTTCTTC
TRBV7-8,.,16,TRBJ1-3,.,CASSLVGPPSGNTIYF,TGTGCCAGCAGCTTAGTAGGTCCCCCCTCTGGAAACACCATATATTTT
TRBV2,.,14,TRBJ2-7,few,CATSQGSLSYEQYF,TGTGCCACGTCCCAAGGTTCCCTCTCCTACGAGCAGTACTTC
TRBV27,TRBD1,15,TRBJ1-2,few,CASSPNRGRRGGYTF,TGTGCCAGCAGTCCTAACAGGGGGCGTCGGGGCGGCTACACCTTC
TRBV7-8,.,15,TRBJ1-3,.,CASSLLGGQGNTIYF,TGTGCCAGCAGCTTATTGGGGGGGCAGGGAAACACCATATATTTT
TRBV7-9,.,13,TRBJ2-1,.,CASSLTPVDEQFF,TGTGCCAGCAGCTTAACTCCGGTAGATGAGCAGTTCTTC
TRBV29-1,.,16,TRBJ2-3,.,CSVGPLAGAPGDTQYF,TGCAGCGTCGGGCCCCTGGCGGGGGCCCCGGGAGATACGCAGTATTTT